This record looks at one T cell receptor beta chain sequence and its context. Its antigen remains unidentified. For the second PCR, which ran for roughly 7 to 11 cycles, a sample-barcoded 5' primer and a J-beta primer mix were used. MiXCR was run by TCRdb on the 5' RACE reads, yielding one entry per CDR3 protein. Here the sample spans about 1.6 million distinct CDR3 sequences, 30% to 35% being singletons. Caucasian individuals from Russia who were healthy and aged roughly 6 to 95 acted as donors. This CDR3 has 16 amino acids. Germline V gene lookup returns CDR1 DFQATT and CDR2 SNEGSKA (reference sequence). V was pared by 6 bases and J by 6 bases, with 14 bases of the junction left unmatched. The sample comes from a study of blood T cells in healthy people across ages. Study-wide findings and caveats: There was no known CMV status for donors, so expanded clonotype changes were possibly confounded. Samples with more naive T cells showed higher observed beta diversity.

This TCR came from a woman in her twenties or thirties in good health. Sequenced material: blood. The V call is TRBV20-1, the J call TRBJ2-2; 9 bases match TRBD2. This CDR3 is CSAQRGTSRGAGELFF. The CDR3 DNA sequence: TGCAGTGCCCAACGTGGGACTAGCCGAGGCGCCGGGGAGCTGTTTTTT.